The 8 T cell receptor beta chains listed next were all sequenced from one sample in a study of OX40 agonist ivuxolimab in advanced cancers. The protocol was immunoSEQ multiplex PCR, while the TCRdb copy is restricted to in-frame clones and leaves out a portion. Found here are some 20,000 clones, 75% to 90% of them singletons; the top ten hold 36%. Source: CD4+ or CD8+ T cells sorted from blood, taken in a trial of the OX40 agonist ivuxolimab. The receptors were gathered from an adult with an advanced solid tumor such as melanoma, head and neck, liver or kidney cancer.

The V and J genes are TRBV11-2 and TRBJ1-4; weak D call: TRBD1 (6 bases). Germline V gene lookup returns CDR1 SGHAT and CDR2 FQNNGV. The CDR3 runs to 15 residues. V was cut by 1 base and J by 8 bases, with 14 bases left in between. CDR3 in DNA: TGTGCCAGCAGCTTAGGAACAGGGATCCTCGAAAAACTGTTTTTT. Its protein product is CASSLGTGILEKLFF.

The genes are TRBV9 and TRBJ1-2; no reliable D call. Germline CDR1 is SGDLS and CDR2 is YYNGEE. CDR3 length equals 11 residues. V was cut by 3 bases and J by 8 bases, with 8 bases left in between. The CDR3: CASSAGRGYTF. The CDR3 nucleotides read TGTGCCAGCAGCGCCGGGAGAGGCTACACCTTC.

This chain links TRBV28 with TRBJ2-7; TRBD2 matches 7 bases. Germline loops: CDR1 MDHEN, CDR2 SYDVKM. The CDR3 contains 14 residues. V gave up 5 bases and J gave up 2 bases; unmatched junction bases: 6. CDR3 protein: CASSKVSGPYEQYF. For the CDR3, the DNA is TGTGCCAGCAGTAAGGTTAGCGGGCCCTACGAGCAGTACTTC.

This chain joins TRBV29-1 and TRBJ2-5, with 7 bases aligning to TRBD1. The J call may be incorrect, as the DNA end agrees better with TRBJ2-7. The CDR3 sequence is 15 residues long. CDR1 SQVTM and CDR2 ANQGSEA come from the germline V gene. The CDR3 region is CSVEEGQRNPYEQYF. Here the CDR3 DNA reads TGCAGCGTTGAAGAGGGACAGCGGAACCCTTACGAGCAGTACTTC.

This sequence joins TRBV4-1 and TRBJ1-1, with D possibly matching TRBD1 (6 bases). This CDR3 spans 16 amino acids. Germline V lookup: CDR1 MGHRA, CDR2 YSYEKL. V lost 1 base to trimming and J lost 0 bases, with 12 bases between them. Here the CDR3 reads CASSQVETGMNTEAFF. The DNA of the CDR3 is TGCGCCAGCAGCCAAGTTGAGACAGGCATGAACACTGAAGCTTTCTTT.

The chain combines TRBV4-3 with TRBJ2-7, with D perhaps TRBD2 (6 bases). The germline V gene has CDR1 LGHNA and CDR2 YSLEER. Trimming took off 1 base at V and 3 bases at J, with 16 bases between the two ends. The CDR3 has 16 residues. The CDR3 DNA is TGCGCCAGCAGCCAAGCACGGGAGATCTCGCACTACGAGCAGTACTTC. Translation: CASSQAREISHYEQYF.

This clone appeared a single time. The V gene is TRBV5-1, the J gene TRBJ2-5; possibly TRBD1 for D (6 bases). The DNA end lines up better with TRBJ2-7; the J call may be wrong. The CDR3 is 15 residues long. Germline V gives CDR1 SGHRS, CDR2 YFSETQ. In DNA form, the CDR3 reads TGCGCCAGCAGCTTGACCACAGGGTCAGGCTACGAGCAGTACTTC. Protein sequence: CASSLTTGSGYEQYF.

A few counts support this clone. The chain has TRBV10-3 and TRBJ2-7, with D perhaps assigned TRBD1 or TRBD2 (5 bases each). Trimming left V 4 bases short and J 7 bases short, with 14 bases between. Germline CDR1 and CDR2: ENHRY and SYGVKD. The CDR3 covers 13 residues. This chain's CDR3 is CAISVGRPLEQYF. The DNA of the CDR3 is TGTGCCATCAGTGTGGGACGGCCTCTAGAGCAGTACTTC.